This entry lists 28 T cell receptor beta chains sequenced from one sample in a study of CD8 T cells in ankylosing spondylitis. From the 5' RACE reads, TCRdb called clonotypes with MiXCR, one entry per CDR3 protein. The table records 50,000 or so distinct CDR3 sequences, less than 8.5% of them present only once. Specimen: blood, either unsorted or a sorted T cell fraction (not recorded which). The receptors here all came from a female donor with ankylosing spondylitis or in good health (not recorded which).

This clonotype was detected ten times or more. This chain links TRBV20-1 with TRBJ2-7, with unresolved D. CDR3 length equals 10 residues. From germline, CDR1 is DFQATT and CDR2 SNEGSKA (reference sequence). Trimming cost V 3 bases and J 4 bases, with 4 bases left between them. As DNA, the CDR3 is TGCAGTGCTAGCGGTTACGAGCAGTACGTC. Translation: CSASGYEQYV.

The CDR3 DNA follows: TGTGCCAGCAGCCCAGGACAGGTTTACTCCTACGAGCAGTACTTC. Translating gives CASSPGQVYSYEQYF. J is TRBJ2-7 and V is TRBV7-9; 7 bases line up with TRBD1. In germline, CDR1 is SEHNR, CDR2 FQNEAQ (reference sequence). The CDR3 has 15 residues. V was clipped by 5 bases and J by 0 bases; unmatched bases: 7.

This clonotype was seen ten or more times. The genes are TRBV4-2 and TRBJ2-2; 9 bases align to TRBD2. The CDR3 spans 17 residues. Trimming removed 0 bases from V and 7 bases from J; junction bases left unmatched: 9. Germline V gives CDR1 LGHNA, CDR2 YNFKEQ. CDR3: CASSQDESGGWVGELFF. The CDR3 nucleotides read TGTGCCAGCAGCCAAGATGAAAGCGGGGGGTGGGTCGGGGAGCTGTTTTTT.

This clonotype was picked up many times. CDR3 region: CASSGNPLAGGPTDTQYF. For the CDR3, the DNA is TGTGCCAGCAGTGGAAACCCCCTCGCGGGGGGCCCCACAGATACGCAGTATTTT. J is TRBJ2-3 and V is TRBV25-1; 8 bases match TRBD2. The ends lost 4 bases at V and 2 bases at J; junction bases unmatched: 14. Germline V gene lookup returns CDR1 MGHDK and CDR2 SYGVNS. The CDR3 spans 18 residues.

This clonotype was seen at least ten times. J is TRBJ2-3 and V is TRBV11-1; the match to TRBD2 covers 14 bases. J lost 4 bases, V lost 2 bases, and 2 bases had no gene match. Looked up from germline, CDR1 is SGHAT and CDR2 is FQDESV (reference sequence). The CDR3 spans 16 residues. The CDR3 loop is CASSLLTSGGADTQYF. The CDR3 DNA sequence: TGTGCCAGCAGCTTACTGACTAGCGGGGGGGCAGATACGCAGTATTTT.

This chain connects TRBV29-1 to TRBJ2-3; TRBD2 agrees at 9 bases. V lost 0 bases, J lost 2 bases, and 6 bases stayed unmatched. This CDR3 is 16 amino acids long. CDR1 is SQVTM and CDR2 is ANQGSEA in the germline V gene. CDR3 amino acids: CSVEDGTSFITDTQYF. CDR3 nucleotide sequence: TGCAGCGTTGAAGACGGGACTAGCTTCATCACAGATACGCAGTATTTT.

This clonotype was counted ten times or more. V gene TRBV6-5 combines with J gene TRBJ1-1, with D tentatively TRBD1 (6 bases). The CDR3 is 16 amino acids. V was clipped by 2 bases and J by 1 base, with 14 bases between them. Germline CDR1 reads MNHEY; CDR2 reads SVGAGI. As DNA, the CDR3 is TGTGCCAGCAGTTACCCTAAGGGGGGGGCGAACACTGAAGCTTTCTTT. This translates into CASSYPKGGANTEAFF.

There are many counts of this clonotype. The chain combines TRBV7-2 with TRBJ1-2, with unresolved D. Germline CDR1 and CDR2: SGHTA and FQGNSA. The CDR3 covers 11 residues. V was shortened by 5 bases and J by 8 bases, with 9 bases between the two germline ends. CDR3 protein: CASSNGSGYTF. As DNA, the CDR3 is TGTGCCAGCAGCAATGGATCAGGCTACACCTTC.

Only a few counts were recorded for this clonotype. This clone may be a read error of a much larger clone one base away. The chain carries TRBV20-1 and TRBJ1-5, with D possibly matching TRBD1 (6 bases). The CDR3 is 12 amino acids. Germline-derived CDR1 and CDR2 are DFQATT and SNEGSKA (reference sequence). The CDR3 region has the DNA TGCAGAGCTAGACAGGAACATCAGCCCCAGCATTTT. It translates to CRARQEHQPQHF.

In this sample, this clonotype turned up a few times. This chain links TRBV10-3 with TRBJ2-3; D may be TRBD2 (6 bases). Germline V gene data show CDR1 as ENHRY and CDR2 as SYGVKD. The V end lost 2 bases, the J end lost 1 base, and 13 bases lay between the germline ends. This CDR3 spans 16 amino acids. For the CDR3, the DNA is TGTGCCATCAGTGAGATGGCTAGCGAGGGCACAGATACGCAGTATTTT. Protein product: CAISEMASEGTDTQYF.

The gene calls are TRBV4-1 and TRBJ1-1; D is perhaps TRBD1 (6 bases). CDR3 length: 15 amino acids. V was trimmed by 1 base and J by 1 base, leaving 10 bases between them. Germline-derived CDR1 and CDR2 are MGHRA and YSYEKL. The CDR3 nucleotides read TGCGCCAGCAGCCAAGTTGAAGGGGGGAACACTGAAGCTTTCTTT. This translates into CASSQVEGGNTEAFF.

The sample holds many counts of this clonotype. The V and J genes are TRBV20-1 and TRBJ1-1; D possibly corresponds to TRBD1 (6 bases). This CDR3 has 15 amino acids. V dropped 0 bases and J dropped 6 bases, with 17 bases sitting between them. Germline CDR1 DFQATT, CDR2 SNEGSKA (reference sequence). The CDR3 protein is CSARDGGLGLAEAFF. The CDR3 nucleotides read TGCAGTGCTAGAGATGGGGGGCTCGGTTTGGCTGAAGCTTTCTTT.

This clonotype has a handful of counts. The chain combines TRBV11-3 with TRBJ2-1; TRBD2 aligns across 7 bases. The CDR3 length is 14 residues. V shed 3 bases, J shed 6 bases, and the junction held 5 bases outside the gene matches. From germline, CDR1 is SGHNT and CDR2 YENEEA. CDR3 amino acids: CASSLTPSGNEQFF. CDR3 DNA: TGTGCCAGCAGCTTGACTCCTAGCGGCAATGAGCAGTTCTTC.

Worth noting for this clonotype: A much larger clone lies one base from this, so it may be a read error. The V and J genes are TRBV11-2 and TRBJ2-2; D is perhaps TRBD2 (5 bases). The CDR3 spans 15 residues. Germline-derived CDR1 and CDR2 are SGHAT and FQNNGV. This chain's CDR3 is CASSLGAKNTGKLFF. For the CDR3, the DNA is TGTGCCAGCAGCTTAGGGGCCAAGAACACCGGGAAGCTGTTTTTT.

This clonotype came up many times. This rearrangement joins TRBV25-1 to TRBJ2-7; 12 bases map to TRBD1. This CDR3 has 13 residues. CDR1 is MGHDK and CDR2 is SYGVNS in the germline V gene. Trimming removed 6 bases from V and 5 bases from J; junction bases left unmatched: 2. This CDR3 is CASRGTGGNEQYF. In DNA form, the CDR3 reads TGTGCCAGCAGGGGGACAGGGGGCAACGAGCAGTACTTC.

This clonotype has a count of ten or more. The chain combines TRBV12-5 with TRBJ2-7, with a weak D call TRBD2 (5 bases). The CDR3 has 13 residues. Germline lookup yields CDR1 LGHNT and CDR2 FRNRAP. Trimming stripped 6 bases from V and 6 bases from J, with 15 bases between. The CDR3 bases are TGTGCTAGTGGCCGTATGAGGGCTGGCGAGCAGTACTTC. It encodes CASGRMRAGEQYF.

This clonotype was seen repeatedly, ten times or more. The chain employs TRBV20-1 and TRBJ1-1; 9 nucleotides align to TRBD1. Per the germline V gene, CDR1 is DFQATT and CDR2 is SNEGSKA (reference sequence). The CDR3 is 14 amino acids. V shed 6 bases, J shed 1 base, and the junction held 6 bases outside the gene matches. The CDR3 loop reads CSAKTGGRNTEAFF. DNA of the CDR3: TGCAGTGCAAAGACAGGGGGAAGGAACACTGAAGCTTTCTTT.

This clonotype was detected many times. The chain recombines TRBV29-1 with TRBJ1-2, with TRBD1 identical over 9 bases. The CDR3 length is 12 residues. Germline assignment: CDR1 SQVTM and CDR2 ANQGSEA. The junction had 0 bases not matched to a gene; V was cut back by 3 bases and J by 4 bases. CDR3 DNA: TGCAGCGTTGAGGGACAGGGCTATGGCTACACCTTC. Its translation: CSVEGQGYGYTF.

This clonotype was observed many times. The chain recombines TRBV20-1 with TRBJ1-1; D ambiguous. V was clipped by 1 base and J by 2 bases, with 5 bases between them. Germline CDR1 DFQATT, CDR2 SNEGSKA (reference sequence). There are 12 residues in the CDR3. The CDR3 nucleotides are TGCAGTGCTAGAGGGAGAAACACTGAAGCTTTCTTT. Protein: CSARGRNTEAFF.

Ten or more counts support this clonotype. This sequence joins TRBV10-3 and TRBJ1-1, with D hard to call. Germline values: CDR1 ENHRY, CDR2 SYGVKD. The CDR3 consists of 12 residues. V was clipped by 2 bases and J by 3 bases, with 4 bases between them. CDR3 in DNA: TGTGCCATCAGTGAGACTGACACTGAAGCTTTCTTT. Encoded protein: CAISETDTEAFF.

This clonotype occurred a few times. The chain couples TRBV7-6 to TRBJ2-3; 7 nucleotides line up with TRBD2. The J segment lost 2 bases and the V segment lost 1 base, leaving 9 bases of the junction unmatched. Germline values: CDR1 SGHVS, CDR2 FNYEAQ. The CDR3 runs to 17 residues. As DNA, the CDR3 is TGTGCCAGCAGCTTAGGGGGCGGGAGCGGTTCCACAGATACGCAGTATTTT. Translation gives CASSLGGGSGSTDTQYF.

There are many counts of this clonotype. The J gene is TRBJ2-7, the V gene TRBV20-1, with D possibly being TRBD2 (5 bases). V was pared by 0 bases and J by 2 bases, with 11 bases between. Germline values: CDR1 DFQATT, CDR2 SNEGSKA (reference sequence). The CDR3 extends over 14 amino acids. The CDR3 DNA is TGCAGTGCTAGAGATAGGGCTAGCCCCTACGAGCAGTACGTC. Translation gives CSARDRASPYEQYV.

This clonotype was counted ten times or more. The rearrangement uses TRBV4-1 and TRBJ1-4; D not resolved. There are 14 residues in the CDR3. Per germline, CDR1 MGHRA and CDR2 YSYEKL. Trimming removed 5 bases from V and 3 bases from J, with 10 bases in between. CDR3 in amino acids: CASSSTDANEKLFF. The CDR3 coding sequence is TGCGCCAGCAGCTCCACGGACGCTAATGAAAAACTGTTTTTT.

This clonotype appeared a few times. The chain carries TRBV4-1 and TRBJ1-5, with TRBD1 matching 7 bases. Germline CDR1 reads MGHRA; CDR2 reads YSYEKL. Unmatched junction bases numbered 4, after V lost 3 bases and J lost 2 bases. This CDR3 is built from 15 residues. The CDR3 here is CASSQAGQGNQPQHF. DNA of the CDR3: TGCGCCAGCAGCCAGGCTGGACAGGGCAATCAGCCCCAGCATTTT.

This clonotype was counted many times. The chain recombines TRBV29-1 with TRBJ2-3; a possible D gene is TRBD1 (7 bases). V lost 8 bases to trimming and J lost 2 bases, with 17 bases between them. Germline loops: CDR1 SQVTM, CDR2 ANQGSEA. The CDR3 is made up of 14 amino acids. DNA of the CDR3: TGCAGCTCGACCCAGGGGGAGGTCACAGATACGCAGTATTTT. As protein: CSSTQGEVTDTQYF.

Ten or more counts support this clonotype. The J gene is TRBJ1-2, the V gene TRBV3-1; TRBD1 matches at 11 bases. The germline gives CDR1 LGHDT, CDR2 YNNKEL (reference sequence). The CDR3 consists of 16 residues. Unmatched junction bases numbered 7, after V lost 4 bases and J lost 3 bases. In DNA form, the CDR3 reads TGTGCCAGCAGCCCCGTCCCGGGACAGGGGGACTATGGCTACACCTTC. Translating gives CASSPVPGQGDYGYTF.

This clonotype was seen at least ten times. This chain links TRBV20-1 with TRBJ2-5, with D possibly being TRBD2 (6 bases). Between the trimmed V and J ends, which lost 5 bases and 3 bases, there was a span of 16 bases. Germline CDR1 is DFQATT and CDR2 is SNEGSKA (reference sequence). The CDR3 runs to 14 residues. The DNA for the CDR3 is TGCAGTGCTGGGATACCGGGGGTTAAAGAGACCCAGTACTTC. Translating it yields CSAGIPGVKETQYF.

This clonotype was seen repeatedly, ten times or more. The CDR3 is CASSATGGATGELFF. In DNA, the CDR3 is TGTGCCAGCAGTGCGACAGGGGGGGCCACCGGGGAGCTGTTTTTT. The chain links TRBV28 to TRBJ2-2; 9 nucleotides agree with TRBD1. Trimming removed 5 bases from V and 4 bases from J; junction bases left unmatched: 5. Per germline, CDR1 MDHEN and CDR2 SYDVKM. The CDR3 has 15 amino acids.